Below, 14 T cell receptor beta chains from the same sample are listed, as sequenced in a study of shared clonotypes between healthy human individuals. Here immunoSEQ multiplex PCR was the method, and the copy in TCRdb shows in-frame clones only, minus some. The sample contains some 1.4 million clones, around 97% of which appear only once. The sequencing input was naive CD4+ T cells sorted from blood. Described subset: CD45RA+ positively selected. These receptors were obtained from a man aged 25 to 45 in good health.

This chain joins TRBV19 and TRBJ2-7; 8 bases are shared with TRBD1. Germline CDR1 LNHDA, CDR2 SQIVND (reference sequence). The CDR3 is 14 amino acids. The trim removed 5 bases at V and 2 bases at J, leaving 5 bases unmatched. CDR3 sequence: CASSLGTGAYEQYF. The CDR3 region has the DNA TGTGCCAGTAGTCTCGGGACAGGCGCCTACGAGCAGTACTTC.

The chain combines TRBV7-2 with TRBJ2-1, with D hard to call. Trimming shortened V by 5 bases and J by 7 bases, and 15 bases separated the two germline ends. From germline, CDR1 is SGHTA and CDR2 FQGNSA. This CDR3 has 14 residues. The CDR3 DNA sequence: TGTGCCAGCAGCCCAAGACTCACTGGGAATGAGCAGTTCTTC. Amino acid sequence: CASSPRLTGNEQFF.

V and J are TRBV19 and TRBJ1-5; no definite D call. This CDR3 contains 9 residues. Trimming pared 6 bases from V and 13 bases from J, leaving 7 bases between. CDR1 and CDR2 from the germline V gene are LNHDA and SQIVND (reference sequence). For the CDR3, the DNA is TGTGCCAGTAGCCTGAATCAGCATTTT. It codes for CASSLNQHF. Filled out from reference TRBV19 and TRBJ1-5, the complete variable domain reads DGGITQSPKYLFRKEGQNVTLSCEQNLNHDAMYWYRQDPGQGLRLIYYSQIVNDFQKGDIAEGYSVSREKKESFPLTVTSAQKNPTAFYLCASSLNQHFGDGTRLSIL.

The rearrangement uses TRBV7-9 and TRBJ2-5; 7 bases map to TRBD1. V gave up 6 bases and J gave up 3 bases; unmatched junction bases: 10. Germline-derived CDR1 and CDR2 are SEHNR and FQNEAQ (reference sequence). The CDR3 is 15 residues long. The CDR3 coding sequence is TGTGCCAGCAGGGATTTCAGGGGGACCAAAGAGACCCAGTACTTC. It yields the protein CASRDFRGTKETQYF.

The count of this clone is one. J is TRBJ2-1 and V is TRBV6-5; D remains ambiguous. Trimming cost V 4 bases and J 4 bases, with 11 bases left between them. This CDR3 is 14 amino acids long. Germline CDR1 is MNHEY and CDR2 is SVGAGI. DNA for the CDR3: TGTGCCAGCAGTTTCCGGCGGTTGTACAATGAGCAGTTCTTC. Its translation is CASSFRRLYNEQFF.

In its sample, this clone was seen once. This chain uses TRBV5-5 with TRBJ2-1; D is unresolved. Germline loops: CDR1 SGHKS, CDR2 YYEKEE (reference sequence). The CDR3 is 12 residues long. V lost 2 bases and J 7 bases, leaving 7 bases between the germline ends. The CDR3 DNA is TGTGCCAGCAGCTTACTTGGGAATGAGCAGTTCTTC. Translated, it gives CASSLLGNEQFF.

Concerning this clone: This specimen includes other DNA sequences encoding the same CDR3. The rearrangement joins TRBV14 to TRBJ2-7; D not resolved. CDR3 size: 12 residues. Looked up from germline, CDR1 is SGHDN and CDR2 is FVKESK. V was pared by 4 bases and J by 0 bases, with 4 bases between. The CDR3 sequence is CASSLNSYEQYF. The CDR3 bases are TGTGCCAGCAGCCTGAACTCCTACGAGCAGTACTTC. Variable domain in full (rest from reference TRBV14 and TRBJ2-7): EAGVTQFPSHSVIEKGQTVTLRCDPISGHDNLYWYRRVMGKEIKFLLHFVKESKQDESGMPNNRFLAERTGGTYSTLKVQPAELEDSGVYFCASSLNSYEQYFGPGTRLTVT.

V usage is TRBV11-2 and J usage is TRBJ2-7; 7 nucleotides match TRBD2. Per the germline V gene, CDR1 is SGHAT and CDR2 is FQNNGV. The CDR3 totals 14 residues. V lost 5 bases and J lost 0; bases outside the gene matches: 4. The CDR3 is CASSPIAGSYEQYF. In DNA, the CDR3 is TGTGCCAGCAGCCCCATAGCGGGCTCCTACGAGCAGTACTTC.

The rearrangement uses TRBV18 and TRBJ2-1, with TRBD2 matching over 7 bases. After removal of 6 bases from V and 6 bases from J, the junction contained 8 bases not matched to a gene. Germline-derived CDR1 and CDR2 are KGHSH and LQKENI. This CDR3 is 14 amino acids long. CDR3 in DNA: TGTGCCAGCTCGCGGAAAACGGGAGGCAATGAGCAGTTCTTC. Its protein product is CASSRKTGGNEQFF. The full variable domain, its missing parts supplied by reference TRBV18 and TRBJ2-1, is NAGVMQNPRHLVRRRGQEARLRCSPMKGHSHVYWYRQLPEEGLKFMVYLQKENIIDESGMPKERFSAEFPKEGPSILRIQQVVRGDSAAYFCASSRKTGGNEQFFGPGTRLTVL.

The gene calls are TRBV11-1 and TRBJ2-7; a weak D match, TRBD2 (6 bases). The CDR3 extends over 14 amino acids. Germline-derived CDR1 and CDR2 are SGHAT and FQDESV (reference sequence). Trimming took 4 bases from V and 1 from J, leaving 11 bases between them. The CDR3 sequence is CASSWDGSSYEQYF. The CDR3 nucleotides read TGTGCCAGCAGCTGGGACGGGAGTTCCTACGAGCAGTACTTC.

V and J are TRBV2 and TRBJ1-2, with a tentative D call TRBD1 (5 bases). The germline CDR1 and CDR2 sequences are SNHLY and FYNNEI. With 2 bases removed from V and 6 bases from J, the gap between germline ends came to 13 bases. This CDR3 region has 14 residues. The DNA of the CDR3 is TGTGCCAGCAGTGAACTTATTGGGGGAGATGGCTACACCTTC. Translating it yields CASSELIGGDGYTF.

V usage is TRBV19 and J usage is TRBJ2-4; D is uncertain. V lost 2 bases, J lost 6 bases, and 11 bases lay in between. This CDR3 is built from 14 residues. The germline gives CDR1 LNHDA, CDR2 SQIVND (reference sequence). The CDR3 bases are TGTGCCAGTAGTATATCGTCAAGGCGAAACATTCAGTACTTC. The encoded protein is CASSISSRRNIQYF.

The V call is TRBV5-1, the J call TRBJ2-2; 9 bases map to TRBD2. After removal of 10 bases from V and 0 bases from J, the junction contained 16 bases not matched to a gene. The V gene's germline CDR1 is SGHRS and CDR2 YFSETQ. This CDR3 contains 18 residues. CDR3 coding DNA: TGCGCCTCCAAGAGGGTGAGAGCGGGAGGCCCGAACACCGGGGAGCTGTTTTTT. It yields the protein CASKRVRAGGPNTGELFF. Supplemented by reference TRBV5-1 and TRBJ2-2, the full variable domain reads KAGVTQTPRYLIKTRGQQVTLSCSPISGHRSVSWYQQTPGQGLQFLFEYFSETQRNKGNFPGRFSGRQFSNSRSEMNVSTLELGDSALYLCASKRVRAGGPNTGELFFGEGSRLTVL.

The chain recombines TRBV7-6 with TRBJ2-7, with 8 bases aligning to TRBD2. This CDR3 spans 15 amino acids. The germline V gene encodes CDR1 SGHVS and CDR2 FNYEAQ. J gave up 4 bases and V 5 bases, and 10 bases lay outside the gene matches. The CDR3 DNA reads TGTGCCAGCAGCCCACTACCGGGAGGGGGGTACGAGCAGTACTTC. Its protein product is CASSPLPGGGYEQYF.